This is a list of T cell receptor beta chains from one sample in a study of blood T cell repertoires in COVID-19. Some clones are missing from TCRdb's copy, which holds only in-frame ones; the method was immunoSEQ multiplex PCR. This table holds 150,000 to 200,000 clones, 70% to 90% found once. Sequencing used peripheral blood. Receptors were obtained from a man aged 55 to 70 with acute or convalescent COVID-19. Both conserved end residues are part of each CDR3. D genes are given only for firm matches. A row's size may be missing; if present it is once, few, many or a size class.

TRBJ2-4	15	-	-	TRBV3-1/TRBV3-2	CASSQDRGWVNIQYF	TGTGCCAGCAGCCAAGACCGGGGGTGGGTGAACATTCAGTACTTC
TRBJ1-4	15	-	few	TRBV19	CASSIEGSPNEKLFF	TGTGCCAGTAGTATAGAGGGCTCTCCTAATGAAAAACTGTTTTTT
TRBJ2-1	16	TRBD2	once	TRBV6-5	CASSYSPAGGNNEQFF	TGTGCCAGCAGTTACTCGCCCGCGGGAGGGAACAATGAGCAGTTCTTC
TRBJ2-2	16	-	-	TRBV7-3	CASSLTGSTLPGELFF	TGTGCCAGCAGCCTGACAGGTTCCACCCTTCCCGGGGAGCTGTTTTTT
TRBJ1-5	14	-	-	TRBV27	CASSLRRGGQPQHF	TGTGCCAGCAGTTTAAGGAGGGGAGGGCAGCCCCAGCATTTT
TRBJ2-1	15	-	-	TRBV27	CASRPQVHLDNEQFF	TGTGCCAGCAGACCACAGGTCCACCTTGACAATGAGCAGTTCTTC
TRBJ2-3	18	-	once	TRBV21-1	CASSKDRSGRAVADTQYF	TGTGCCAGCAGCAAAGACAGGAGCGGGAGGGCCGTGGCAGATACGCAGTATTTT
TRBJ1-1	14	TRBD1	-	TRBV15	CATSNRQGGTEAFF	TGTGCCACCAGCAATCGACAGGGGGGGACTGAAGCTTTCTTT
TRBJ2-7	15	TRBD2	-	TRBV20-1	CSAGGLASPPYEQYF	TGCAGTGCTGGTGGACTAGCCTCGCCCCCCTACGAGCAGTACTTC
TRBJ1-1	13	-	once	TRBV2	CASKQGPNTEAFF	TGTGCCAGCAAGCAGGGTCCGAACACTGAAGCTTTCTTT
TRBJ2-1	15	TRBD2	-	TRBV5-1	CASSYLAGGGNEQFF	TGCGCCAGCAGCTACTTAGCGGGAGGTGGCAATGAGCAGTTCTTC